This T cell receptor beta chain was captured by sequencing in a study of blood T cell repertoires in COVID-19. At the level of the study: T cells, B-cell-depleted T cells, or PBMCs supplied cDNA or gDNA.

Enrolled during active infection, Seattle patients were then followed longitudinally. In the study's own analysis: Reference gene primer amplification yielded estimated nucleated cell counts. Assay: immunoSEQ multiplex PCR; the TCRdb copy retains only in-frame clones and omits some. V and J calls and clone size are copied from that table; D and trimming were computed from the DNA. This table holds about 410,000 clones, around 89% found once. The CDR3 loop spans 16 amino acids. The V segment lost 5 bases and the J segment 1 base; nucleotides outside the gene matches: 6. Looked up from germline, CDR1 is MDHEN and CDR2 is SYDVKM.

This clonotype originated in a woman in her thirties or forties with COVID-19, enrolled during active disease. The sample comprised peripheral blood. The chain couples TRBV28 to TRBJ2-2; TRBD1 matches 8 bases. CDR3 loop: CASSPSGTGNTGELFF. In DNA, the CDR3 is TGTGCCAGCAGTCCATCCGGGACAGGGAACACCGGGGAGCTGTTTTTT.